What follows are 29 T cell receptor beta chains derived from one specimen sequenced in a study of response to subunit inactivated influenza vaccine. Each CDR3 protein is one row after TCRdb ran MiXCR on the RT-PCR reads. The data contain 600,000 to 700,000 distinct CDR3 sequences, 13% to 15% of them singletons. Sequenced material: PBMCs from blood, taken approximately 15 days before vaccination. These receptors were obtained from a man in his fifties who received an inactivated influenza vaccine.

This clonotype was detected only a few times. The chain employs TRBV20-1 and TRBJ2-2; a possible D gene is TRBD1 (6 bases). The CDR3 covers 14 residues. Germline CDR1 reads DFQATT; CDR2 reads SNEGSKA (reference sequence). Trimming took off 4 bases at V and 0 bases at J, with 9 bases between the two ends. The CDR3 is CSAKDRSNTGELFF. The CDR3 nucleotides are TGCAGTGCTAAGGACAGATCGAACACCGGGGAGCTGTTTTTT.

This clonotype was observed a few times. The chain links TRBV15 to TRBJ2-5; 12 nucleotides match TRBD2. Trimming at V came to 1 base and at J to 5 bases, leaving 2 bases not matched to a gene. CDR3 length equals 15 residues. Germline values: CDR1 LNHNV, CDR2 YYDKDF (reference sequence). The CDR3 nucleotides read TGTGCCACCAGCAGAGGACTAGCGGGGGTTGAGACCCAGTACTTC. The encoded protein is CATSRGLAGVETQYF.

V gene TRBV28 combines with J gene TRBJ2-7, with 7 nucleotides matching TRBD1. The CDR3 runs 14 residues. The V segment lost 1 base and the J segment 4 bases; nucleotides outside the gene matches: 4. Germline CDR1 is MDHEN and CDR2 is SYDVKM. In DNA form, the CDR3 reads TGTGCCAGCAGTTTATTAGGACAGGTATACGAGCAGTACTTC. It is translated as CASSLLGQVYEQYF. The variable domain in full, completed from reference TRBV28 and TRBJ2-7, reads DVKVTQSSRYLVKRTGEKVFLECVQDMDHENMFWYRQDPGLGLRLIYFSYDVKMKEKGDIPEGYSVSREKKERFSLILESASTNQTSMYLCASSLLGQVYEQYFGPGTRLTVT.

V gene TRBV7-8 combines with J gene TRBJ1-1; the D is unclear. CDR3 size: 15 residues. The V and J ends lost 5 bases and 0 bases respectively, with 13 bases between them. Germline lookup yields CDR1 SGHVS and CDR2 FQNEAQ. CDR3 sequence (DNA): TGTGCCAGCAGCCCCCCGGAAAGGGTGAACACTGAAGCTTTCTTT. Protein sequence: CASSPPERVNTEAFF. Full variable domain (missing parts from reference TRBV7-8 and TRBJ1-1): GAGVSQSPRYKVAKRGQDVALRCDPISGHVSLFWYQQALGQGPEFLTYFQNEAQLDKSGLPSDRFFAERPEGSVSTLKIQRTQQEDSAVYLCASSPPERVNTEAFFGQGTRLTVV.

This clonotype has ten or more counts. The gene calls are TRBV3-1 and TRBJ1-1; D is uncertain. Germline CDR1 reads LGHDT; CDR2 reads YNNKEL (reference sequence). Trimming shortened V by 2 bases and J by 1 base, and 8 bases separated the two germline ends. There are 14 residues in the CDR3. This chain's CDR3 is CASSQNAGNTEAFF. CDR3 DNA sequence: TGTGCCAGCAGCCAAAACGCAGGGAACACTGAAGCTTTCTTT.

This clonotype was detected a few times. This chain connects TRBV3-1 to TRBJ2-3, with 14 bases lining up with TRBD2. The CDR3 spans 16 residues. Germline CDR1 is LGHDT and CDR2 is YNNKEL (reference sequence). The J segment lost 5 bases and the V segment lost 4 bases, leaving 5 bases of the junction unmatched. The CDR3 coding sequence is TGTGCCAGCAGCCCGGGACTAGCGGGAGCCAGAGATACGCAGTATTTT. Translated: CASSPGLAGARDTQYF.

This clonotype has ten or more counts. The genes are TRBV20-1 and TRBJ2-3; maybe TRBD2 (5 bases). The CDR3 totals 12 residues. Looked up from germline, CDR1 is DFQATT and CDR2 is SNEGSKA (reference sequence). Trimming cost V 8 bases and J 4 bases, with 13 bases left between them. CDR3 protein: CSSRVGADTQYF. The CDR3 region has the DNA TGCAGTTCCCGGGTGGGAGCAGATACGCAGTATTTT.

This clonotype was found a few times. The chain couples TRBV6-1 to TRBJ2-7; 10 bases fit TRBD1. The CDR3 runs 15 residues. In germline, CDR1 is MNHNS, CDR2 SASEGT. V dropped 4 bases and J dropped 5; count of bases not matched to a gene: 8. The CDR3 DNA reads TGTGCCAGCAGTGTCCGAGGGACAGGGGCTGACGAGCAGTACTTC. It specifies CASSVRGTGADEQYF.

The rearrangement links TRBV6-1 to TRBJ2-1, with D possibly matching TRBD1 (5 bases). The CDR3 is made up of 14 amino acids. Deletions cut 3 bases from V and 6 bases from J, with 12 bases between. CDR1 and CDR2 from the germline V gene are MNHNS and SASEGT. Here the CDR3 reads CASSDQGSINEQFF. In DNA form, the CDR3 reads TGTGCCAGCAGTGATCAGGGTAGTATCAATGAGCAGTTCTTC.

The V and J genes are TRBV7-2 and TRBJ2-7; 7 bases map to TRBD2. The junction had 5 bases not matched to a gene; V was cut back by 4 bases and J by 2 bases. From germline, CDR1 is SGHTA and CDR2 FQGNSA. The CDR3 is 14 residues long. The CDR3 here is CASSSREVPYEQYF. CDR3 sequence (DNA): TGTGCCAGCAGCTCACGGGAGGTTCCCTACGAGCAGTACTTC.

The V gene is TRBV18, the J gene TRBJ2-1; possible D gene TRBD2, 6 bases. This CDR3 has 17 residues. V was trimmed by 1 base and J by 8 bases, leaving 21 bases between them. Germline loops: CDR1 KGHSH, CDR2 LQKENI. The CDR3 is CASSPLSGRTQRDEQFF. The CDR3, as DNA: TGTGCCAGCTCACCACTTAGCGGCAGGACCCAACGGGATGAGCAGTTCTTC. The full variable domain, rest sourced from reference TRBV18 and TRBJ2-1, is NAGVMQNPRHLVRRRGQEARLRCSPMKGHSHVYWYRQLPEEGLKFMVYLQKENIIDESGMPKERFSAEFPKEGPSILRIQQVVRGDSAAYFCASSPLSGRTQRDEQFFGPGTRLTVL.

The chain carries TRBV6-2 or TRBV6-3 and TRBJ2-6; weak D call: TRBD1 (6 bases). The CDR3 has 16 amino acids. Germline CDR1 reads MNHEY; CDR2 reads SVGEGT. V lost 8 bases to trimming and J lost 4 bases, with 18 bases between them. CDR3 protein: CASETKTGLGANVLTF. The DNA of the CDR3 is TGTGCCAGCGAAACTAAAACAGGGCTAGGGGCCAACGTCCTGACTTTC.

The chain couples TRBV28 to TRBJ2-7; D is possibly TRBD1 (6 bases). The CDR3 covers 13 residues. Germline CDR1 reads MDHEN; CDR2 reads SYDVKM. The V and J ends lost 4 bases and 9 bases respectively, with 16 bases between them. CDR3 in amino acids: CASSSSAGAAQYF. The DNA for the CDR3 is TGTGCCAGCAGTTCCAGTGCAGGGGCTGCGCAGTACTTC.

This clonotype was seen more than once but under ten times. CDR3 region: CASSSGGPVDTQYF. CDR3 bases: TGTGCCAGTAGTTCGGGGGGCCCTGTAGATACGCAGTATTTT. J is TRBJ2-3 and V is TRBV19; possible D gene TRBD2, 7 bases. The CDR3 is 14 amino acids. Germline V lookup: CDR1 LNHDA, CDR2 SQIVND (reference sequence). V lost 5 bases to trimming and J lost 5 bases, with 14 bases between them.

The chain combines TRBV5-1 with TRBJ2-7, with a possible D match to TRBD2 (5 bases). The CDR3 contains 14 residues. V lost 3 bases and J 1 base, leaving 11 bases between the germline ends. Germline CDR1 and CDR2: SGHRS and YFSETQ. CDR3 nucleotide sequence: TGCGCCAGCAGCTCTTGGACGGGATCCTACGAGCAGTACTTC. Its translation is CASSSWTGSYEQYF.

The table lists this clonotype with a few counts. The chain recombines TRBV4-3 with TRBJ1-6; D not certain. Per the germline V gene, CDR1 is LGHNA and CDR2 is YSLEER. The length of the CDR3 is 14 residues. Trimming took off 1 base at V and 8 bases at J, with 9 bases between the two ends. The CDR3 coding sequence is TGCGCCAGCAGCCAAGGATTCTTGGATTCACCCCTCCACTTT. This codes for CASSQGFLDSPLHF.

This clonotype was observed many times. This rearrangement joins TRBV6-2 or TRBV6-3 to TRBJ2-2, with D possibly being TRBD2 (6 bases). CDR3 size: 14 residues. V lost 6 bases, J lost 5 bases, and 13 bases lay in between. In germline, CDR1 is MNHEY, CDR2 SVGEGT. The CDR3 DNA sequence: TGTGCCAGCAGGAACCCCGGGACTACCGGGGAGCTGTTTTTT. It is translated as CASRNPGTTGELFF.

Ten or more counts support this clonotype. The CDR3 loop is CASSQEVGVNQPQHF. The CDR3 DNA reads TGTGCCAGCAGCCAAGAGGTAGGGGTCAATCAGCCCCAGCATTTT. The V gene is TRBV4-2, the J gene TRBJ1-5; D perhaps matches TRBD1 (5 bases). The CDR3 is made up of 15 amino acids. Germline V gene lookup returns CDR1 LGHNA and CDR2 YNFKEQ. Deletions cut 0 bases from V and 3 bases from J, with 9 bases between.

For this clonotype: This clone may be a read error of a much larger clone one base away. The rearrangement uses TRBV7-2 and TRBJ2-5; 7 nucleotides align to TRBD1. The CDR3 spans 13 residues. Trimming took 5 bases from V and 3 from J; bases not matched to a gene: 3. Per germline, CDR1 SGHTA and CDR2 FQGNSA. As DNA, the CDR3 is TGTGCCAGCAGCGCCGGGACAGAAGAGACCCAGTACTTC. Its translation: CASSAGTEETQYF.

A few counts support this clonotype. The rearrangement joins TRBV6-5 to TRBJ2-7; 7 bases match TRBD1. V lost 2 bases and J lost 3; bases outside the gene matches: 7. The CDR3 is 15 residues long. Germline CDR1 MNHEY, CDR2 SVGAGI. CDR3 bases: TGTGCCAGCAGTTACCGTATAGGGGGCAGCTACGAGCAGTACTTC. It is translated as CASSYRIGGSYEQYF.

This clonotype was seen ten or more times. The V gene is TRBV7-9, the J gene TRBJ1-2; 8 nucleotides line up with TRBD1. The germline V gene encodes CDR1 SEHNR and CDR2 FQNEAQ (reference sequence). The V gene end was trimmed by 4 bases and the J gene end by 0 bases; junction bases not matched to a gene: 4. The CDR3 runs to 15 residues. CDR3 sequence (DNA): TGTGCCAGCAGCTCCGGGACAGGCGCTAACTATGGCTACACCTTC. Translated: CASSSGTGANYGYTF.

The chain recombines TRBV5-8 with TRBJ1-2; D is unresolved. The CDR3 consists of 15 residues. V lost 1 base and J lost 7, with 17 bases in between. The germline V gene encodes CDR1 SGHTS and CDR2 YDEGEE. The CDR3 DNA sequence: TGTGCCAGCAGCTTGATGGCAGCCGCAATGGGTGGCTACACCTTC. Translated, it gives CASSLMAAAMGGYTF.

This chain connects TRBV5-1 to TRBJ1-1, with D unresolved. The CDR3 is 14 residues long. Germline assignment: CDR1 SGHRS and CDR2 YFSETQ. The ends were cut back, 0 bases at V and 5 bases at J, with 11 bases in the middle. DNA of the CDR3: TGCGCCAGCAGCTTGGGGCCGGGAGGGACTGAAGCTTTCTTT. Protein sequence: CASSLGPGGTEAFF.

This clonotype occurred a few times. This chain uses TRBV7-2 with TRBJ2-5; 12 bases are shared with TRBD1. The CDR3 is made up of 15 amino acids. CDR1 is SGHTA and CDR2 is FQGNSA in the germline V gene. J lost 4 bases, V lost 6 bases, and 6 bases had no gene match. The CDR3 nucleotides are TGTGCCAGCAGTCACGGGGACAGGGGGCGAGAGACCCAGTACTTC. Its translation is CASSHGDRGRETQYF.

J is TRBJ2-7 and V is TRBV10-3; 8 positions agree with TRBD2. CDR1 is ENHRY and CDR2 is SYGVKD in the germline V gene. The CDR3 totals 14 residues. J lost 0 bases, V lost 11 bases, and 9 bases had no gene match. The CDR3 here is CAASPSGSSYEQYF. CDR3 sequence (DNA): TGTGCCGCTAGCCCCAGCGGGAGCTCCTACGAGCAGTACTTC.

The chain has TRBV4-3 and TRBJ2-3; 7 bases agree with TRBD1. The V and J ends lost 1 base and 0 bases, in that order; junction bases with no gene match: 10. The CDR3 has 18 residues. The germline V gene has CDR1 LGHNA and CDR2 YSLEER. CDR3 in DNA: TGCGCCAGCAGCCAAGCTAGAGGGGGCAGTACTAGCACAGATACGCAGTATTTT. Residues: CASSQARGGSTSTDTQYF.

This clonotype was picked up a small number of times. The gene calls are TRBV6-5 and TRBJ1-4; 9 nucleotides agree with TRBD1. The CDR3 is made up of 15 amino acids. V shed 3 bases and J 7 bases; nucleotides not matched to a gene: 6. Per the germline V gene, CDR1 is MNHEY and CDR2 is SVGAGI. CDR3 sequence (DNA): TGTGCCAGCAGTTATGAGGGGACAGGGCTTGAAAAACTGTTTTTT. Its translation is CASSYEGTGLEKLFF.

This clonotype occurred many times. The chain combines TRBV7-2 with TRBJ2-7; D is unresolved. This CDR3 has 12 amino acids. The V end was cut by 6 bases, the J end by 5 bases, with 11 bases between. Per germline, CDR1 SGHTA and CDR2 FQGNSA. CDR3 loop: CASSYDGDEQYF. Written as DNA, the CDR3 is TGTGCCAGCAGTTATGATGGAGACGAGCAGTACTTC.

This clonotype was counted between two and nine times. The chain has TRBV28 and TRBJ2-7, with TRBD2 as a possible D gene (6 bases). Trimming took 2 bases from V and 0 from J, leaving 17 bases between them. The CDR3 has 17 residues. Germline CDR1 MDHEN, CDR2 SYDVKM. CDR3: CASSLREGLSSSYEQYF. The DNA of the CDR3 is TGTGCCAGCAGTTTAAGAGAGGGACTTTCCAGCTCCTACGAGCAGTACTTC.